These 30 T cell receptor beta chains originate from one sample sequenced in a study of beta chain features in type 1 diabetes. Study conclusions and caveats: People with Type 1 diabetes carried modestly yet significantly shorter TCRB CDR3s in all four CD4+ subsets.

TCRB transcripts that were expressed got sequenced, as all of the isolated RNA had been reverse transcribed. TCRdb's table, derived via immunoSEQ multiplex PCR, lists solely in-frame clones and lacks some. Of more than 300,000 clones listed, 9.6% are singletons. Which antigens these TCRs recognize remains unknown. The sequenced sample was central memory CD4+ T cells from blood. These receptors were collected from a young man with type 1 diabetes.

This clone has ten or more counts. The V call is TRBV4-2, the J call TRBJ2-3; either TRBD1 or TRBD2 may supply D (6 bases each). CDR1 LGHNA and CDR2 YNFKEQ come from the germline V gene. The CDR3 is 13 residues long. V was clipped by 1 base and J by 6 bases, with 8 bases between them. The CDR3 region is CASSQGRGDTQYF. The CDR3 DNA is TGTGCCAGCAGCCAAGGGAGGGGGGATACGCAGTATTTT.

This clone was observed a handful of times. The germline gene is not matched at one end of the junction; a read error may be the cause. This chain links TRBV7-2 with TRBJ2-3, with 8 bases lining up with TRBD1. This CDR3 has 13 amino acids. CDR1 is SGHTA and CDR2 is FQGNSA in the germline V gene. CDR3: CASSTGQGDTQYF. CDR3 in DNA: TGCGCCAGCAGCACCGGACAGGGTGATACGCAGTATTTT.

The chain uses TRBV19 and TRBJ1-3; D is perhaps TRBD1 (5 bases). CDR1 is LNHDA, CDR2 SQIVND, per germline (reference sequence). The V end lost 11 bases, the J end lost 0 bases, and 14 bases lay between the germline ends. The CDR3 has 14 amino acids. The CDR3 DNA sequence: TGTGCCTCGAAGGGGAGAGTCTCTGGAAACACCATATATTTT. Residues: CASKGRVSGNTIYF.

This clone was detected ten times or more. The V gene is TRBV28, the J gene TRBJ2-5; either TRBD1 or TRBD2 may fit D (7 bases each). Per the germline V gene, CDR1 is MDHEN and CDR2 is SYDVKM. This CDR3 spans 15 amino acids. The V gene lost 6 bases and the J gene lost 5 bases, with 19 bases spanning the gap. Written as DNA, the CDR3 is TGTGCCAGCAGCCTGGGGGGGACAGCTAGGGAGACCCAGTACTTC. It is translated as CASSLGGTARETQYF.

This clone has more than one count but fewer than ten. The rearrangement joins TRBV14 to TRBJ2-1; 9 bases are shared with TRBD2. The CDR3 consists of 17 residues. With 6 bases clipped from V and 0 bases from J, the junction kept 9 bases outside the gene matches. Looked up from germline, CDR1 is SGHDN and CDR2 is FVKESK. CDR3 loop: CASSPVFSGSSYNEQFF. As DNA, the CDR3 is TGTGCCAGCAGTCCCGTGTTTAGCGGGAGCTCCTACAATGAGCAGTTCTTC.

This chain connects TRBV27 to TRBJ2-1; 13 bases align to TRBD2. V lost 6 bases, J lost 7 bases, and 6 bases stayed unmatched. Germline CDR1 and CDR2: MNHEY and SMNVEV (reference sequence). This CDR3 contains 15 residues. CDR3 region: CASSSGLAGVNEQFF. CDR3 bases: TGTGCCAGCAGCTCCGGACTAGCGGGAGTTAATGAGCAGTTCTTC.

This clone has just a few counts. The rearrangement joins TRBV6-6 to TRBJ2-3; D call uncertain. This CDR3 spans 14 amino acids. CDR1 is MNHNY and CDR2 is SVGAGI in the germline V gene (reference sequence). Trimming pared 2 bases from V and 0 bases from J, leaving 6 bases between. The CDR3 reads CASSYDLSTDTQYF. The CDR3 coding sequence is TGTGCCAGCAGTTACGACCTAAGCACAGATACGCAGTATTTT.

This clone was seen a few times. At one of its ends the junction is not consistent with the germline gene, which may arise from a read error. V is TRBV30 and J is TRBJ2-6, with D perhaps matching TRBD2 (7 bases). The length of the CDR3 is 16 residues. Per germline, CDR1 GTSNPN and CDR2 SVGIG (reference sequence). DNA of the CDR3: TGTGCCTGGGGAACCTCGGGGGGCCCTGGGACCAACGTCCTGACTTTC. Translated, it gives CAWGTSGGPGTNVLTF.

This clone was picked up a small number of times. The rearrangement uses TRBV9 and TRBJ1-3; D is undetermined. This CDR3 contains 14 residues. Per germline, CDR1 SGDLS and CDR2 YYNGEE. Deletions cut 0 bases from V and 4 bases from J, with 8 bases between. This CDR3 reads CASSVGVLGNTIYF. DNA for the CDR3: TGTGCCAGCAGCGTAGGTGTTCTAGGAAACACCATATATTTT.

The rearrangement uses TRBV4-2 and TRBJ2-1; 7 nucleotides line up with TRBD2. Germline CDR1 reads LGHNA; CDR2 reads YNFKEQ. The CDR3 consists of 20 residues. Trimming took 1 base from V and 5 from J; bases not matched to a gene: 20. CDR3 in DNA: TGTGCCAGCAGCCAAGCCCCTGGACCTCTTCGGGACTATACAAACAATGAGCAGTTCTTC. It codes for CASSQAPGPLRDYTNNEQFF.

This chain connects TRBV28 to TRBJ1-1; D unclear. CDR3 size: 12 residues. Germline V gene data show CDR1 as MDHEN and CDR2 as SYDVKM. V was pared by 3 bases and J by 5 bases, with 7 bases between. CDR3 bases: TGTGCCAGCAGTTTTCGTCTGACTGAAGCTTTCTTT. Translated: CASSFRLTEAFF.

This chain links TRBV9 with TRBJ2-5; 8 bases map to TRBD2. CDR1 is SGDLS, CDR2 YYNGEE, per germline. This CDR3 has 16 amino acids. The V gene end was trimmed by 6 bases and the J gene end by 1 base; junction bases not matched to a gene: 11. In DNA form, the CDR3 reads TGTGCCAGCACCACCGGGGGGCTAGCGGGCCAAGAGACCCAGTACTTC. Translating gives CASTTGGLAGQETQYF.

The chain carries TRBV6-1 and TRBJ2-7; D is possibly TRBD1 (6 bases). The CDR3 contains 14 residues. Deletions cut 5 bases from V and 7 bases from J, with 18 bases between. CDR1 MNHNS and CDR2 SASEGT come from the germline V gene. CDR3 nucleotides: TGTGCCAGCAGTCTACCGACAGGAAGTTTAGAGCAGTACTTC. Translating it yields CASSLPTGSLEQYF.

CDR3 bases: TGTGCCAGCAGTTTTCAAACTGGGCTCGGGGAGCTGTTTTTT. Translated, it gives CASSFQTGLGELFF. The chain employs TRBV28 and TRBJ2-2, with D unresolved. V was clipped by 3 bases and J by 7 bases, with 12 bases between them. The CDR3 extends over 14 amino acids. Germline V gene lookup returns CDR1 MDHEN and CDR2 SYDVKM.

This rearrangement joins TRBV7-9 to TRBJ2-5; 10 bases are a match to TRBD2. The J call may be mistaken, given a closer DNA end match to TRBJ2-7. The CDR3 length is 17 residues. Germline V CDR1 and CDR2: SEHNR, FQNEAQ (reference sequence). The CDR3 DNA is TGTGCCAGCAGCTTAACCAGCGGGAGGGCCGGAGGTTACGAGCAGTACTTC. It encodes CASSLTSGRAGGYEQYF.

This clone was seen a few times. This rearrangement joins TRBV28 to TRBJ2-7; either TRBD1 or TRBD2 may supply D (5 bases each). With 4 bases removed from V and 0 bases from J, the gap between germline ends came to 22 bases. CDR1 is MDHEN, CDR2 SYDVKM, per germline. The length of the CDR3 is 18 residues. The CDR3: CASSSSPGRLTSSYEQYF. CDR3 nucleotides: TGTGCCAGCAGTTCCTCCCCGGGACGTCTAACGAGCTCCTACGAGCAGTACTTC.

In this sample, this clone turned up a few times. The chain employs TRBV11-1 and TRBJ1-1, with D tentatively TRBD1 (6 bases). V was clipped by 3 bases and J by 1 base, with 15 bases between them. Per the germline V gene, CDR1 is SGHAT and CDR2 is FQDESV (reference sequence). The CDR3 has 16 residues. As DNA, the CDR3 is TGTGCCAGCAGCTTTATATCAGGGGCTGGGAACACTGAAGCTTTCTTT. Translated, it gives CASSFISGAGNTEAFF.

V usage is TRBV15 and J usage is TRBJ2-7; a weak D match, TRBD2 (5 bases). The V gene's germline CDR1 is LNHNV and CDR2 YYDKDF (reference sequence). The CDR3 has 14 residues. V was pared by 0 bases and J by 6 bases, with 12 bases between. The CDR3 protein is CATSRDRSGSEQYF. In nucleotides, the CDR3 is TGTGCCACCAGCAGAGATAGATCGGGGAGCGAGCAGTACTTC.

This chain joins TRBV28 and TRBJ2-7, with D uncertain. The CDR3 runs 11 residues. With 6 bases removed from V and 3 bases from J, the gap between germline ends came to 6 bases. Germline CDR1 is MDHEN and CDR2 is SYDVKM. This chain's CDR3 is CASSIGYEQYF. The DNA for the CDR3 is TGTGCCAGCAGCATTGGCTACGAGCAGTACTTC.

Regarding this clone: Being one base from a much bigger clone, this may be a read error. Written as DNA, the CDR3 is TGTGCCAGCAGCTTAGCAGATACGCAGTATTTT. Residues: CASSLADTQYF. The chain uses TRBV11-2 and TRBJ2-3, with no clear D. Germline loops: CDR1 SGHAT, CDR2 FQNNGV. Trimming cost V 1 base and J 4 bases, with 0 bases left between them. The CDR3 sequence is 11 residues long.

CDR3 sequence reads: CASSLDRSSDTQYF. In nucleotides, the CDR3 is TGTGCCAGCAGCTTAGATAGAAGCAGTGATACGCAGTATTTT. This chain connects TRBV11-2 to TRBJ2-3; D not certain. V lost 0 bases, J lost 6 bases, and 10 bases lay in between. Germline V gives CDR1 SGHAT, CDR2 FQNNGV. The CDR3 has 14 amino acids.

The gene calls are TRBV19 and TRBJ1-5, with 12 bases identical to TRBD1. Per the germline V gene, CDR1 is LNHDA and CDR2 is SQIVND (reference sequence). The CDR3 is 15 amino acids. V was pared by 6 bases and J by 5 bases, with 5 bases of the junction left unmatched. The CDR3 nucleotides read TGTGCCAGTAGATTGGGACAGGGGGCCTATCAGCCCCAGCATTTT. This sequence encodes CASRLGQGAYQPQHF.

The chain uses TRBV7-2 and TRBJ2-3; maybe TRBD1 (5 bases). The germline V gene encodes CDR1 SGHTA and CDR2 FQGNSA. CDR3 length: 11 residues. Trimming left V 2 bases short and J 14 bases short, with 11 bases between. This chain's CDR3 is CASSLYLGAYF. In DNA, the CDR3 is TGTGCCAGCAGCTTATATCTTGGGGCGTATTTT.

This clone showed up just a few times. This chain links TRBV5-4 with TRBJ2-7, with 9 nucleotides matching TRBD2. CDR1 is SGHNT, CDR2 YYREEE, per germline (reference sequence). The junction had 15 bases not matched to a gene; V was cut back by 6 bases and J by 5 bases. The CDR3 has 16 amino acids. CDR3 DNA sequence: TGTGCCAGCACCGGGGTGGGGCTAGCGGGAAGCGACGAGCAGTACTTC. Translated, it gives CASTGVGLAGSDEQYF.

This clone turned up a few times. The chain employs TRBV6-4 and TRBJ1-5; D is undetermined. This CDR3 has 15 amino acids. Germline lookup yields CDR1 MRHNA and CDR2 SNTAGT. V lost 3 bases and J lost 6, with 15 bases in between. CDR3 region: CASSERAMGGQPQHF. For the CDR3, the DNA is TGTGCCAGCAGTGAAAGAGCCATGGGCGGTCAGCCCCAGCATTTT.

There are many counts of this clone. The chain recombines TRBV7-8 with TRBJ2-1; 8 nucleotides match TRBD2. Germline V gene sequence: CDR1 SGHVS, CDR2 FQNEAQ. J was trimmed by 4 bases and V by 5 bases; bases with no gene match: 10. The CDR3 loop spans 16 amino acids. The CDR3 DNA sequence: TGTGCCAGCAGCCAGAGGGTACTAGCGGATTACAATGAGCAGTTCTTC. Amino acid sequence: CASSQRVLADYNEQFF.

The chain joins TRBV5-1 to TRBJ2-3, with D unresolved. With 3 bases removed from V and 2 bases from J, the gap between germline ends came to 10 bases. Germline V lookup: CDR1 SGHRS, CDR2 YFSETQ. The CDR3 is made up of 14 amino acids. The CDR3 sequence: CASSSPPNTDTQYF. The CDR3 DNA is TGCGCCAGCAGCTCCCCCCCTAACACAGATACGCAGTATTTT.

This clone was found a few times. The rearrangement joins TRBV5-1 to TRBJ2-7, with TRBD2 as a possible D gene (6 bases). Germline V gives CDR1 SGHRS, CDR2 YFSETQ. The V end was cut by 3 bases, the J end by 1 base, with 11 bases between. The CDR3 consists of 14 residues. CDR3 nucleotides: TGCGCCAGCAGCTCAGCGGGTTCTTCCTACGAGCAGTACTTC. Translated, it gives CASSSAGSSYEQYF.

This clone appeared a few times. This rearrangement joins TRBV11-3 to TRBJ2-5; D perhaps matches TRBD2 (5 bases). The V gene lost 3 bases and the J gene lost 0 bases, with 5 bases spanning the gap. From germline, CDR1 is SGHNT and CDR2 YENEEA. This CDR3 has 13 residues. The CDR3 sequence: CASSFGDQETQYF. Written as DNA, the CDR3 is TGTGCCAGCAGCTTCGGGGACCAAGAGACCCAGTACTTC.

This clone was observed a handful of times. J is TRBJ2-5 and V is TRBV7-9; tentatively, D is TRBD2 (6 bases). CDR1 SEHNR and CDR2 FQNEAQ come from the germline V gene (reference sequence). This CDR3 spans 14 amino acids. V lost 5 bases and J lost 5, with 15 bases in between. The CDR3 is CASSPRDFMETQYF. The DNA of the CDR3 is TGTGCCAGCAGCCCCCGGGACTTTATGGAGACCCAGTACTTC.